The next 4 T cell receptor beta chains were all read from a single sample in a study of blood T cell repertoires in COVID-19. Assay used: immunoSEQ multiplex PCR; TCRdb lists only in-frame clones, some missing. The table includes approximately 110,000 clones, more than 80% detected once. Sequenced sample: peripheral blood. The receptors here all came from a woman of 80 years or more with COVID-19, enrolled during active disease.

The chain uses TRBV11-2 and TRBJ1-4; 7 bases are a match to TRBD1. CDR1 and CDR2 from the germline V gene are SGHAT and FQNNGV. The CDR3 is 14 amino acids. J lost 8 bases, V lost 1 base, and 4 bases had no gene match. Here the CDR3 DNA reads TGTGCCAGCAGCTTAGGACAGGGCCGGGAAAAACTGTTTTTT. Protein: CASSLGQGREKLFF.

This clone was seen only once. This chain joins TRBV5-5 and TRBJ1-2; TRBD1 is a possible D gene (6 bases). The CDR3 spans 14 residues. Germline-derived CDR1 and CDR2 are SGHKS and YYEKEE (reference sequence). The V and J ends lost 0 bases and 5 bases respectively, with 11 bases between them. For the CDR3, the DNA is TGTGCCAGCAGCTTGGCGGGACAAGCATATGGCTACACCTTC. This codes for CASSLAGQAYGYTF.

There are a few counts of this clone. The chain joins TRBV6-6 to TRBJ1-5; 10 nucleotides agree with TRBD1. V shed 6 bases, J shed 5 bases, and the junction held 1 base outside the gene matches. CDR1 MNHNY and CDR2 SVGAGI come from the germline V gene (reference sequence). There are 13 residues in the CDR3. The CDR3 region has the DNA TGTGCCAGCAGCGGGACAGGGGATCAGCCCCAGCATTTT. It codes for CASSGTGDQPQHF.

The CDR3 sequence: CASSWQGKEAFF. CDR3 DNA: TGTGCCAGCAGCTGGCAGGGTAAGGAAGCTTTCTTT. The chain combines TRBV5-6 with TRBJ1-1, with D perhaps TRBD1 (5 bases). V was shortened by 3 bases and J by 8 bases, with 11 bases between the two germline ends. The CDR3 consists of 12 residues. CDR1 is SGHDT, CDR2 YYEEEE, per germline. Variable domain in full (rest from reference TRBV5-6 and TRBJ1-1): DAGVTQSPTHLIKTRGQQVTLRCSPKSGHDTVSWYQQALGQGPQFIFQYYEEEERQRGNFPDRFSGHQFPNYSSELNVNALLLGDSALYLCASSWQGKEAFFGQGTRLTVV.